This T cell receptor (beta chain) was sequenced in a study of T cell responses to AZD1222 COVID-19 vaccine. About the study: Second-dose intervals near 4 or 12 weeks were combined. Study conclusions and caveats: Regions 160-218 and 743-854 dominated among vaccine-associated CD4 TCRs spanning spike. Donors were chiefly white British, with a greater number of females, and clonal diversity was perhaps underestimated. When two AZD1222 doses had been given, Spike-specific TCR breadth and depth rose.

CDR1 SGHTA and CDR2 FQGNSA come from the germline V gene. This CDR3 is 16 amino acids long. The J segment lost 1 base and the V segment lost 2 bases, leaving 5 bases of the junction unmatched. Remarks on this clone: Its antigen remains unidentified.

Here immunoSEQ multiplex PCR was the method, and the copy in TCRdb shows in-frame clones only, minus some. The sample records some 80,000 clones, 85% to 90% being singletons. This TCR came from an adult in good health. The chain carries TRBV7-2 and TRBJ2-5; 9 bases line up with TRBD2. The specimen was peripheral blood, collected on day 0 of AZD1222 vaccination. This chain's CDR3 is CASSLHGGGAQETQYF. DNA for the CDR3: TGTGCCAGCAGCTTACATGGCGGGGGGGCCCAAGAGACCCAGTACTTC.